This entry is about one T cell receptor beta chain. Its cognate antigen is unknown. These data belong to a study of T cells expressing NK-cell markers. Regarding the study as a whole: Leadership of the CD3+CD56-NKG2C+ fraction also belonged to these clonotypes in several donors.

TCRdb processed the 5' RACE reads again and assigns one entry to each CDR3 protein, with no DNA. The repertoire table contains about 390,000 distinct CDR3 sequences. Germline V gene data show CDR1 as MNHEY and CDR2 as SVGAGI. CDR3 length: 13 amino acids. This TCR was sampled from a woman in her forties or fifties in good health. This chain joins TRBV6-5 and TRBJ2-7; TCRdb lists TRBD2, though no DNA is available to test this call. The source material was blood T cells: a sorted CD56 or NKG2C T cell subset, CD4+ or CD8+ T cells, or bulk PBMC T cells (not recorded which). The CDR3 region is CASRGSSGYEQYF.